This T cell receptor (beta chain) was found in a study of T cells expressing NK-cell markers. Germline V gene sequence: CDR1 SGHRS, CDR2 YFSETQ. The CDR3 length is 12 residues. TCRdb reprocessed the 5' RACE reads and keeps a single row for each CDR3 protein, giving no DNA. With over 350,000 distinct CDR3 sequences in the sample, the ten largest clones hold roughly 10%. V gene TRBV5-1 combines with J gene TRBJ1-2; TCRdb outputs TRBD1, but without DNA this stays unchecked. The sequence was collected from a woman aged 45-60 years in good health. Sample: blood T cells: a sorted CD56 or NKG2C T cell subset, CD4+ or CD8+ T cells, or bulk PBMC T cells (not recorded which). The CDR3 protein is CASSADRDNYTF.